This T cell receptor (beta chain) was captured by sequencing in a study of glioma-infiltrating T cells after dendritic cell vaccination. The method was immunoSEQ multiplex PCR; TCRdb's version includes in-frame clones alone and lacks a portion of them. The data show about 91,000 clones, more than 80% seen once. This clone occurred a few times. The CDR3 runs to 13 residues. Per the germline V gene, CDR1 is MNHEY and CDR2 is SVGAGI. Trimming removed 2 bases at V and 3 bases at J, with 4 bases between. The time point was: after dendritic cell vaccination, including at tumor progression/relapse. Patients had residual fresh-frozen tumor tissue and more than two years of survival data.

This receptor was identified in a human donor with glioblastoma. This chain uses TRBV6-5 with TRBJ2-2; no definite D call. The sequencing here drew on blood, taken after dendritic cell vaccination. CDR3 in amino acids: CASSYGYTGELFF. CDR3 nucleotides: TGTGCCAGCAGTTACGGCTACACCGGGGAGCTGTTTTTT.